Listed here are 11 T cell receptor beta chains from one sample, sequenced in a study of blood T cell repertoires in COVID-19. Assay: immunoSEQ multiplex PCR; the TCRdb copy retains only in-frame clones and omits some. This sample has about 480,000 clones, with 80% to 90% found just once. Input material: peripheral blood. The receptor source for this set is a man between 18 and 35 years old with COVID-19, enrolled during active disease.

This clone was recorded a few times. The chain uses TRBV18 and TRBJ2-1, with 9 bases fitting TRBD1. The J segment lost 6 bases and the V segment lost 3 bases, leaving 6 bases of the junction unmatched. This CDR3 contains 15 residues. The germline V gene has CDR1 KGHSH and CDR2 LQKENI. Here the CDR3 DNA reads TGTGCCAGCTCACCGTCCCGGGACAGGGTCAATGAGCAGTTCTTC. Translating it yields CASSPSRDRVNEQFF.

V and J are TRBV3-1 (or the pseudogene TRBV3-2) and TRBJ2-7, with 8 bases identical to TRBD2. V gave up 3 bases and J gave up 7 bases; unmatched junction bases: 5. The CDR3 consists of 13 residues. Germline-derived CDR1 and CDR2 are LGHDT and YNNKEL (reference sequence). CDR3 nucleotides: TGTGCCAGCAGCCACGGACTAGCCGGAGAGCAGTACTTC. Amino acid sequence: CASSHGLAGEQYF.

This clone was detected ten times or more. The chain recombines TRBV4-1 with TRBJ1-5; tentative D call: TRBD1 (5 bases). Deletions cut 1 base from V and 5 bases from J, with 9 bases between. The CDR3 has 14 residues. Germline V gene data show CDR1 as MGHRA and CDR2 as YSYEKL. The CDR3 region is CASSQVDIYQPQHF. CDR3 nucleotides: TGCGCCAGCAGCCAAGTGGACATCTATCAGCCCCAGCATTTT.

Here the CDR3 reads CASSLANAGGFEKLFF. In DNA, the CDR3 is TGTGCCAGCAGCTTAGCCAACGCAGGGGGCTTTGAAAAACTGTTTTTT. The genes are TRBV7-6 and TRBJ1-4, with 8 bases matching TRBD1. The V gene's germline CDR1 is SGHVS and CDR2 FNYEAQ. V lost 0 bases to trimming and J lost 7 bases; unmatched junction nucleotides: 7. CDR3 length: 16 amino acids. The full variable domain, in which reference TRBV7-6 and TRBJ1-4 provide the parts outside the CDR3, is GAGVSQSPRYKVTKRGQDVALRCDPISGHVSLYWYRQALGQGPEFLTYFNYEAQQDKSGLPNDRFSAERPEGSISTLTIQRTEQRDSAMYRCASSLANAGGFEKLFFGSGTQLSVL.

This CDR3 reads CASSLRLGSTDTQYF. The CDR3 DNA sequence: TGTGCCAGCAGCTTAAGACTAGGAAGCACAGATACGCAGTATTTT. The chain joins TRBV7-9 to TRBJ2-3; D may be TRBD2 (6 bases). Looked up from germline, CDR1 is SEHNR and CDR2 is FQNEAQ (reference sequence). The CDR3 is 15 residues long. V dropped 2 bases and J dropped 0 bases, with 9 bases sitting between them.

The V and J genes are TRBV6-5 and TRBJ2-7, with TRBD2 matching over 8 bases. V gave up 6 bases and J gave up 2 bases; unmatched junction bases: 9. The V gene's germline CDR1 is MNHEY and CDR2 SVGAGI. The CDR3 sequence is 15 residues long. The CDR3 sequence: CASRRGDSGAYEQYF. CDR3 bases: TGTGCCAGCAGAAGGGGCGATAGCGGGGCCTACGAGCAGTACTTC.

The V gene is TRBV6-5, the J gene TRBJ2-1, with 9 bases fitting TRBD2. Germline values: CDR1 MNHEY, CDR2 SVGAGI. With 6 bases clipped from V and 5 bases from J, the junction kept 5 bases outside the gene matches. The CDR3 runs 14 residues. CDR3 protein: CASRTSGINNEQFF. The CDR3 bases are TGTGCCAGCAGGACTAGCGGAATTAACAATGAGCAGTTCTTC.

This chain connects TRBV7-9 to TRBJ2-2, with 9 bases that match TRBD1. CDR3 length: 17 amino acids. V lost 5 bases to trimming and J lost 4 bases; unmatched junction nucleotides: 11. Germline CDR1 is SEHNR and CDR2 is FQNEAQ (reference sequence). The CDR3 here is CASSPRTGQGVTGELFF. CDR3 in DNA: TGTGCCAGCAGCCCCCGGACGGGACAGGGAGTCACCGGGGAGCTGTTTTTT.

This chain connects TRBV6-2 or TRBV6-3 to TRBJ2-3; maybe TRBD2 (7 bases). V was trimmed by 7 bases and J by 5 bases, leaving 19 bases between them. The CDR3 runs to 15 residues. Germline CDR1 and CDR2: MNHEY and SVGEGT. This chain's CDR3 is CASTPGRGGEDTQYF. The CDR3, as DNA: TGTGCCAGCACCCCGGGGAGGGGGGGGGAAGATACGCAGTATTTT.

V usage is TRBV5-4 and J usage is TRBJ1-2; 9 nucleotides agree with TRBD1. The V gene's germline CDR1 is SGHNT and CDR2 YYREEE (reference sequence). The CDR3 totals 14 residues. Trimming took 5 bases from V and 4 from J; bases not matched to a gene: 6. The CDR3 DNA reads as TGTGCCAGCAGATCTACAGGGGGCGCCTATGGCTACACCTTC. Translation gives CASRSTGGAYGYTF. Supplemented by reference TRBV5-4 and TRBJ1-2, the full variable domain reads ETGVTQSPTHLIKTRGQQVTLRCSSQSGHNTVSWYQQALGQGPQFIFQYYREEENGRGNFPPRFSGLQFPNYSSELNVNALELDDSALYLCASRSTGGAYGYTFGSGTRLTVV.

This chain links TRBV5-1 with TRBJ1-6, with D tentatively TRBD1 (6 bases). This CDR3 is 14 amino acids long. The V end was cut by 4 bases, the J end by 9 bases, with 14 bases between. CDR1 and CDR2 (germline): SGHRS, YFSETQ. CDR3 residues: CASSETGSGSPLHF. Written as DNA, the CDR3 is TGCGCCAGCAGCGAAACAGGGAGTGGTTCACCCCTCCACTTT. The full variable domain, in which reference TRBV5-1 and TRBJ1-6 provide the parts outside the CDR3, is KAGVTQTPRYLIKTRGQQVTLSCSPISGHRSVSWYQQTPGQGLQFLFEYFSETQRNKGNFPGRFSGRQFSNSRSEMNVSTLELGDSALYLCASSETGSGSPLHFGNGTRLTVT.